The 15 T cell receptor beta chains below come from one sample, sequenced in a study of CD8 T cells in Susac syndrome. A quantity of about 0.5 to 1 ug RNA underwent reverse transcription using random hexamers. TCRdb independently ran MiXCR on the immunoSEQ multiplex PCR reads; one entry per CDR3 protein. This sample yields more than 250,000 distinct CDR3 sequences, of which about 91% are seen a single time; around 0.07% belongs to the top ten. Specimen: CD4+ T cells from PBMCs. The receptors stem from a human donor with multiple sclerosis.

This rearrangement joins TRBV6-4 to TRBJ1-2, with 9 nucleotides matching TRBD1. J was trimmed by 6 bases and V by 1 base; bases with no gene match: 3. Per the germline V gene, CDR1 is MRHNA and CDR2 is SNTAGT. This CDR3 comprises 14 residues. DNA of the CDR3: TGTGCCAGCAGTGACTGGAACAGGGGGCATGGCTACACCTTC. Encoded protein: CASSDWNRGHGYTF.

This chain links TRBV29-1 with TRBJ2-1, with D unresolved. The CDR3 totals 15 residues. Germline assignment: CDR1 SQVTM and CDR2 ANQGSEA. V was trimmed by 6 bases and J by 10 bases, leaving 25 bases between them. CDR3 sequence reads: CSVRPPGFLQFEQFF. The DNA for the CDR3 is TGCAGCGTCCGTCCCCCAGGATTTCTACAATTCGAGCAGTTCTTC.

The chain employs TRBV30 and TRBJ1-5; no firm D call. CDR1 is GTSNPN, CDR2 SVGIG, per germline (reference sequence). Trimming cost V 2 bases and J 9 bases, with 17 bases left between them. The CDR3 extends over 14 amino acids. CDR3 loop: CAWSRHEGPGPQHF. The DNA for the CDR3 is TGTGCCTGGAGTAGACATGAGGGCCCAGGGCCCCAGCATTTT. Together with reference TRBV30 and TRBJ1-5, the CDR3 gives the full variable domain: SQTIHQWPATLVQPVGSPLSLECTVEGTSNPNLYWYRQAAGRGLQLLFYSVGIGQISSEVPQNLSASRPQDRQFILSSKKLLLSDSGFYLCAWSRHEGPGPQHFGDGTRLSIL.

The rearrangement links TRBV7-2 to TRBJ1-5; 7 nucleotides match TRBD1. J was trimmed by 4 bases and V by 1 base; bases with no gene match: 4. CDR1 is SGHTA and CDR2 is FQGNSA in the germline V gene. There are 15 residues in the CDR3. CDR3 in DNA: TGTGCCAGCAGCTTAGGGGGGACAGCTAATCAGCCCCAGCATTTT. Its protein product is CASSLGGTANQPQHF.

V gene TRBV5-4 combines with J gene TRBJ2-3, with TRBD2 matching 8 bases. The V and J ends lost 0 bases and 15 bases, in that order; junction bases with no gene match: 9. CDR1 is SGHNT and CDR2 is YYREEE in the germline V gene (reference sequence). The CDR3 covers 13 residues. The CDR3 nucleotides are TGTGCCAGCAGCTTGGGTGGCAGCGGGGGCCCATATTTT. This codes for CASSLGGSGGPYF.

This clonotype appeared a single time. The chain has TRBV7-2 and TRBJ1-1, with 7 bases lining up with TRBD1. This CDR3 region has 14 residues. The germline V gene has CDR1 SGHTA and CDR2 FQGNSA. The V segment lost 3 bases and the J segment 4 bases; nucleotides outside the gene matches: 5. The DNA of the CDR3 is TGTGCCAGCAGCTTCCACGACAGGGTCACTGAAGCTTTCTTT. Protein product: CASSFHDRVTEAFF.

The chain carries TRBV2 and TRBJ2-2; 8 bases are shared with TRBD2. CDR3 size: 14 residues. V lost 9 bases to trimming and J lost 3 bases; unmatched junction nucleotides: 6. The V gene's germline CDR1 is SNHLY and CDR2 FYNNEI. CDR3 protein: CASKAGADTGELFF. DNA for the CDR3: TGTGCCAGTAAAGCGGGGGCCGACACCGGGGAGCTGTTTTTT.

V gene TRBV20-1 combines with J gene TRBJ2-7; TRBD1 matches 8 bases. Per germline, CDR1 DFQATT and CDR2 SNEGSKA (reference sequence). The V and J ends lost 6 bases and 3 bases, in that order; junction bases with no gene match: 10. The length of the CDR3 is 14 residues. The CDR3 loop reads CSASQGERVYEQYF. The DNA of the CDR3 is TGCAGTGCGTCACAGGGGGAGCGTGTCTACGAGCAGTACTTC.

This chain uses TRBV4-1 with TRBJ1-2; the match to TRBD1 covers 7 bases. This CDR3 region has 16 residues. Unmatched junction bases numbered 10, after V lost 3 bases and J lost 3 bases. Germline CDR1 is MGHRA and CDR2 is YSYEKL. The CDR3 sequence is CASSQAATGVYYGYTF. The CDR3 DNA sequence: TGCGCCAGCAGCCAGGCAGCTACAGGGGTTTACTATGGCTACACCTTC.

The V call is TRBV7-2, the J call TRBJ2-3, with D hard to call. Germline V gene lookup returns CDR1 SGHTA and CDR2 FQGNSA. Trimming stripped 1 base from V and 4 bases from J, with 3 bases between. The CDR3 is 12 residues long. The CDR3 is CASSLVSDTQYF. In DNA form, the CDR3 reads TGTGCCAGCAGCTTAGTATCAGATACGCAGTATTTT.

The chain uses TRBV14 and TRBJ2-1, with 7 bases identical to TRBD2. The germline gives CDR1 SGHDN, CDR2 FVKESK. The V gene end was trimmed by 4 bases and the J gene end by 3 bases; junction bases not matched to a gene: 9. The CDR3 contains 16 residues. The CDR3 sequence: CASSPMNSGYYNEQFF. The CDR3 region has the DNA TGTGCCAGCAGCCCCATGAATAGCGGGTACTACAATGAGCAGTTCTTC.

The chain carries TRBV4-3 and TRBJ1-1; tentatively, D is TRBD1 (6 bases). Germline V gene sequence: CDR1 LGHNA, CDR2 YSLEER. The V end was cut by 4 bases, the J end by 7 bases, with 13 bases between. This CDR3 spans 13 amino acids. Written as DNA, the CDR3 is TGCGCCAGCAGCCGACGACAGGAACTTGAAGCTTTCTTT. Encoded protein: CASSRRQELEAFF.

The V gene is TRBV19, the J gene TRBJ1-2; no reliable D call. The CDR3 has 14 amino acids. From germline, CDR1 is LNHDA and CDR2 SQIVND (reference sequence). Trimming took 3 bases from V and 0 from J, leaving 8 bases between them. The CDR3, as DNA: TGTGCCAGTAGTATTGGGCCATCTAACTATGGCTACACCTTC. It encodes CASSIGPSNYGYTF.

This chain uses TRBV9 with TRBJ1-2; D is perhaps TRBD1 (6 bases). The germline V gene has CDR1 SGDLS and CDR2 YYNGEE. The CDR3 is made up of 13 amino acids. V lost 1 base to trimming and J lost 8 bases, with 12 bases between them. The CDR3 nucleotides read TGTGCCAGCAGCGTATTGGGGGCCTCGGGCTACACCTTC. It codes for CASSVLGASGYTF.

This sequence joins TRBV7-2 and TRBJ2-2; 11 bases agree with TRBD1. V lost 9 bases, J lost 5 bases, and 5 bases stayed unmatched. Germline CDR1 SGHTA, CDR2 FQGNSA. The CDR3 length is 14 residues. The DNA for the CDR3 is TGTGCCAGGAGGGGGACAGGGGGAACCGGGGAGCTGTTTTTT. This codes for CARRGTGGTGELFF.